These T cell receptor beta chains were read from a single sample in a study of human T cells and chemical hapten exposure. From the RACE reads, TCRdb called clonotypes with MiXCR, one entry per CDR3 protein. This sample has tens of thousands of distinct CDR3 sequences, with approximately 6.7% found just once. This specimen was whole blood, taken in connection with sensitization to the hapten diphenylcyclopropenone (DPC). The origin of the receptors is a woman aged 25 to 39 with alopecia areata. Some clones in this sample may be carry-over from other donors' samples. Both conserved end residues are part of each CDR3. A D gene is named only where the DNA matches it firmly. The size of a clone is reported for some rows only, either as once, few or many, or as a class for expanded clones.

size	V	D	J	length	CDR3	DNA
many	TRBV19	NA	TRBJ2-7	15	CASSIEEGGLYEQYF	TGTGCCAGTAGTATAGAAGAGGGGGGGCTCTACGAGCAGTACTTC
many	TRBV5-1	NA	TRBJ1-2	13	CASSLGANYGYTF	TGCGCCAGCAGCTTGGGAGCTAACTATGGCTACACCTTC
many	TRBV9	NA	TRBJ2-1	14	CASSVEEGYNEQFF	TGTGCCAGCAGCGTAGAGGAGGGGTACAATGAGCAGTTCTTC
many	TRBV6-5	NA	TRBJ1-5	15	CASTTLSGGRQPQHF	TGTGCCAGCACCACTCTTTCGGGGGGAAGGCAGCCCCAGCATTTT
many	TRBV23-1	TRBD1	TRBJ2-1	17	CASSRLWGQFSYNEQFF	TGCGCCAGCAGTCGCCTTTGGGGACAGTTCTCCTACAATGAGCAGTTCTTC
few	TRBV5-1	NA	TRBJ2-5	15	CASSLEPGSGETQYF	TGCGCCAGCAGCTTGGAGCCAGGTTCAGGAGAGACCCAGTACTTC
many	TRBV12-3/TRBV12-4	NA	TRBJ2-3	16	CASSSLANYGTDTQYF	TGTGCCAGCAGTTCCCTCGCTAACTATGGCACAGATACGCAGTATTTT
many	TRBV19	TRBD1	TRBJ1-6	14	CASRRDREISPLHF	TGTGCCAGTAGGCGGGACAGGGAGATTTCACCCCTCCACTTT
many	TRBV2	NA	TRBJ2-7	12	CASRTGSYEQYF	TGTGCCAGCCGGACGGGATCCTACGAGCAGTACTTC
many	TRBV6-1	TRBD1	TRBJ2-7	12	CASRAGGWEQYF	TGTGCCAGCCGGGCAGGGGGCTGGGAGCAGTACTTC
many	TRBV2	TRBD2	TRBJ2-3	16	CASSSPTSGAEDTQYF	TGTGCCAGCAGTTCACCGACTAGCGGGGCGGAAGATACGCAGTATTTT
NA	TRBV12-3/TRBV12-4	NA	TRBJ2-2	16	CASSLPWPSNTGELFF	TGTGCCAGCAGTTTGCCTTGGCCCAGTAACACCGGGGAGCTGTTTTTT
many	TRBV12-3/TRBV12-4	NA	TRBJ1-1	14	CASSRTRLNTEAFF	TGTGCCAGCAGTCGGACAAGACTCAACACTGAAGCTTTCTTT
many	TRBV6-2/TRBV6-3	TRBD1	TRBJ1-5	15	CASSIPGTGNQPQHF	TGTGCCAGCAGTATACCTGGGACAGGCAATCAGCCCCAGCATTTT
many	TRBV7-3	TRBD1	TRBJ1-1	18	CASSLTGTGSSMNTEAFF	TGTGCCAGCAGCTTAACCGGGACAGGGAGCTCGATGAACACTGAAGCTTTCTTT
NA	TRBV20-1	NA	TRBJ1-2	16	CSAPPGAGVANYGDTF	TGCAGTGCCCCGCCGGGGGCAGGTGTAGCTAACTATGGCGACACCTTC
many	TRBV27	NA	TRBJ2-1	17	CASSLSLFTSTYNEQFF	TGTGCCAGCAGTTTATCGTTGTTTACGAGCACCTACAATGAGCAGTTCTTC
NA	TRBV12-3/TRBV12-4	NA	TRBJ2-1	13	CASSPGVGDEQFF	TGTGCCAGCAGTCCGGGGGTGGGTGATGAGCAGTTCTTC
many	TRBV10-3	TRBD2	TRBJ2-2	17	CAISDSSGGFNTGELFF	TGTGCCATCAGTGATTCTAGCGGGGGCTTCAACACCGGGGAGCTGTTTTTT
many	TRBV10-3	NA	TRBJ2-3	14	CAISSGGSTDTQYF	TGTGCCATCAGTTCAGGGGGGAGCACAGATACGCAGTATTTT
many	TRBV7-9	TRBD1	TRBJ1-6	14	CASSPDRDNSPLHF	TGTGCCAGCAGTCCCGACAGGGATAATTCACCCCTCCACTTT
many	TRBV18	NA	TRBJ2-5	15	CASSPNGYASETQYF	TGTGCCAGCTCACCCAACGGATACGCTAGCGAGACCCAGTACTTC
many	TRBV29-1	NA	TRBJ2-5	14	CSVTRGVGRETQYF	TGCAGCGTCACTAGGGGGGTCGGAAGAGAGACCCAGTACTTC
many	TRBV20-1	TRBD2	TRBJ2-7	15	CSASRQLAGGGEQYF	TGCAGTGCCAGCCGACAACTAGCGGGGGGTGGAGAGCAGTACTTC
NA	TRBV5-4	TRBD2	TRBJ2-1	16	CASSWGAAGVSNEQFF	TGTGCCAGCAGCTGGGGGGCAGCGGGGGTTTCCAATGAGCAGTTCTTC
NA	TRBV7-9	TRBD1	TRBJ1-4	16	CASSSGQLPTNEKLFF	TGTGCCAGCAGCTCGGGACAGCTACCAACTAATGAAAAACTGTTTTTT
few	TRBV5-4	TRBD1	TRBJ1-6	15	CASSPGQGYNSPLHF	TGTGCCAGCAGCCCGGGACAGGGCTATAATTCACCCCTCCACTTT
many	TRBV3-1	TRBD1	TRBJ1-1	14	CASSRQTGGTEAFF	TGTGCCAGCAGCCGCCAGACAGGGGGGACTGAAGCTTTCTTT
many	TRBV6-2/TRBV6-3	NA	TRBJ1-5	12	CASSYIDQPQHF	TGTGCCAGCAGTTATATCGATCAGCCCCAGCATTTT
many	TRBV29-1	TRBD1	TRBJ1-5	14	CSVGVGTGEQPQHF	TGCAGCGTCGGGGTCGGTACAGGGGAACAGCCCCAGCATTTT
many	TRBV2	NA	TRBJ1-2	13	CASSEGPDYGYTF	TGTGCCAGCAGTGAGGGCCCCGACTATGGCTACACCTTC
many	TRBV5-5	NA	TRBJ2-2	15	CASSLDPGNTGELFF	TGTGCCAGCAGCTTGGATCCAGGGAACACCGGGGAGCTGTTTTTT
many	TRBV2	TRBD2	TRBJ2-2	17	CASSELAGGTNTGELFF	TGTGCCAGCAGTGAACTAGCGGGGGGGACGAACACCGGGGAGCTGTTTTTT
many	TRBV20-1	NA	TRBJ2-1	11	CSVRRYNEQFF	TGCAGTGTACGGCGATACAATGAGCAGTTCTTC
many	TRBV2	NA	TRBJ1-1	14	CASSGSTGNTEAFF	TGTGCCAGCAGTGGGTCGACAGGGAACACTGAAGCTTTCTTT
NA	TRBV6-2/TRBV6-3	NA	TRBJ1-1	13	CASSRIGGTEAFF	TGTGCCAGCAGTAGAATAGGAGGTACTGAAGCTTTCTTT
many	TRBV2	NA	TRBJ2-4	13	CASSTSGESIQYF	TGTGCCAGCAGTACGTCAGGGGAGAGCATTCAGTACTTC
many	TRBV5-1	NA	TRBJ1-2	16	CASSWGRQQTNYGYTF	TGCGCCAGCAGCTGGGGAAGACAGCAGACTAACTATGGCTACACCTTC
once	TRBV12-3/TRBV12-4	NA	TRBJ1-1	12	CASTFRNTEAFF	TGTGCCAGCACCTTCCGCAACACTGAAGCTTTCTTT
many	TRBV29-1	TRBD1	TRBJ2-5	19	CSVEVQVVGQGVPWETQYF	TGCAGCGTTGAGGTCCAAGTGGTCGGGCAGGGGGTCCCGTGGGAGACCCAGTACTTC
many	TRBV5-1	NA	TRBJ1-3	12	CASSMEGNTIYF	TGCGCCAGCAGCATGGAGGGAAACACCATATATTTT
many	TRBV29-1	NA	TRBJ1-1	14	CSVESPGLNTEAFF	TGCAGCGTTGAAAGTCCGGGTCTGAACACTGAAGCTTTCTTT
NA	TRBV6-5	NA	TRBJ1-4	15	CASRRLLPLNEKLFF	TGTGCCAGCAGACGACTACTCCCCCTCAATGAAAAACTGTTTTTT
few	TRBV5-1	NA	TRBJ1-6	16	CASSLEGNPYNSPLHF	TGCGCCAGCAGCTTAGAGGGGAATCCTTATAATTCACCCCTCCACTTT
many	TRBV5-1	TRBD1	TRBJ1-1	14	CASSPTGTGAEAFF	TGCGCCAGCAGCCCAACCGGGACAGGGGCTGAAGCTTTCTTT
many	TRBV20-1	NA	TRBJ1-2	11	CSANRVGGYTF	TGCAGTGCTAACAGGGTTGGTGGCTACACCTTC
many	TRBV20-1	NA	TRBJ2-3	16	CSAHPNRVENTDTQYF	TGCAGTGCTCACCCAAACAGGGTGGAGAACACAGATACGCAGTATTTT
many	TRBV5-1	NA	TRBJ2-2	14	CASSLAVGTGELFF	TGCGCCAGCAGCTTGGCGGTGGGCACCGGGGAGCTGTTTTTT
many	TRBV7-9	NA	TRBJ2-3	13	CASSSQRPDTQYF	TGTGCCAGCAGCTCGCAGCGGCCAGATACGCAGTATTTT
many	TRBV29-1	NA	TRBJ1-1	12	CSVDALRDEAFF	TGCAGCGTTGATGCTCTCCGAGATGAAGCTTTCTTT
many	TRBV11-2	NA	TRBJ2-5	12	CASSLEVGAQYF	TGTGCCAGCAGCTTAGAGGTTGGGGCCCAGTACTTC
many	TRBV21-1	NA	TRBJ2-7	13	CASSKWAAYEQYF	TGTGCCAGCAGCAAATGGGCAGCCTACGAGCAGTACTTC
many	TRBV6-1	TRBD2	TRBJ2-1	17	CASRRGAGGASYNEQFF	TGTGCCAGCAGGAGAGGGGCGGGGGGGGCTTCCTACAATGAGCAGTTCTTC